These 2 T cell receptor beta chains originate from one sample sequenced in a study of shared clonotypes between healthy human individuals. Produced via immunoSEQ multiplex PCR; TCRdb's table is partial and in-frame only. This sample has around 2.5 million clones, with 80% to 95% found just once. The specimen sequenced was naive CD4+ T cells from PBMCs. Regarding subset: CD45RA+ positively selected. Receptors were obtained from a man between 18 and 29 years old in good health. Some clones in this sample may be carry-over from other donors' samples.

This chain links TRBV4-1 with TRBJ2-1; either TRBD1 or TRBD2 may fit D (6 bases each). Germline V gene lookup returns CDR1 MGHRA and CDR2 YSYEKL. The V and J ends lost 4 bases and 1 base respectively, with 11 bases between them. CDR3 size: 15 residues. The CDR3 DNA is TGCGCCAGCAGCCCCGGAGGGGGTTCCTACAATGAGCAGTTCTTC. Translating it yields CASSPGGGSYNEQFF.

The chain has TRBV19 and TRBJ2-1, with D perhaps matching TRBD1 (6 bases). The V end was cut by 7 bases, the J end by 0 bases, with 16 bases between. This CDR3 has 16 amino acids. CDR1 LNHDA and CDR2 SQIVND come from the germline V gene (reference sequence). Written as DNA, the CDR3 is TGTGCCAGTACCCCTGAACAGGGAAACTCCTACAATGAGCAGTTCTTC. Translated, it gives CASTPEQGNSYNEQFF.